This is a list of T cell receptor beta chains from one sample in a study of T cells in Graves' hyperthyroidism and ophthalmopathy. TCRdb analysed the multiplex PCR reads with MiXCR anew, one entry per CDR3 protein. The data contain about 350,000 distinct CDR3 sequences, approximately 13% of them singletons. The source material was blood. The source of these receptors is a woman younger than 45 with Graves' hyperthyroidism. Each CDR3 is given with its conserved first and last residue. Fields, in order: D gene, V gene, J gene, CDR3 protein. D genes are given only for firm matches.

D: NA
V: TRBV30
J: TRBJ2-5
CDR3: CAWSPGTPGTQYF

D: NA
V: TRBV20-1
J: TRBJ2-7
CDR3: CSARRDNGYEQYF

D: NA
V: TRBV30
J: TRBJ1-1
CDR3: CAWNWGAGDTEAFF

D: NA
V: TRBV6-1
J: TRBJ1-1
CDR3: CASSEAARGSEAFF

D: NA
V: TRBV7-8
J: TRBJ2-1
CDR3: CASSLAAKDEQFF

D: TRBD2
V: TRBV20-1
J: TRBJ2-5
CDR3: CSARDPLAGGETQYF

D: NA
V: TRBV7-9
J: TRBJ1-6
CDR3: CASSFSSPRSPLHF

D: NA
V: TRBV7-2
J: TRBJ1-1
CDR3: CASSLRAGSAFF

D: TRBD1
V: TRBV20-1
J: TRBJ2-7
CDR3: CSATPGQISYEQYF

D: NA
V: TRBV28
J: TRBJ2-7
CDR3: CASKLGLGGWSYEQYF

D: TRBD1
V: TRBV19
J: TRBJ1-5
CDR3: CASSFTGAAVQPQHF

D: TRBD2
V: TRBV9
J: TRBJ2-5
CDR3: CASSDEISGRDQETQYF

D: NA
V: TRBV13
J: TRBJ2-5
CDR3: CASSQGHQETQYF

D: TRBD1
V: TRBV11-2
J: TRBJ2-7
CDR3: CASSPDREQYF

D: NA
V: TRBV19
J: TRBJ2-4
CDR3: CASSGGAVAKNIQYF

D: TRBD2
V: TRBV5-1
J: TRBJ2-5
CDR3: CASSLVAGGQETQYF

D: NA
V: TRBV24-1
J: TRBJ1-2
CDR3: CATSDSGNPGYGYTF

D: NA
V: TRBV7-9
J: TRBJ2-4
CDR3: CASSLPPGESAKNIQYF

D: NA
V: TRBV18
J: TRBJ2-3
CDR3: CASSPLRRVTDTQYF

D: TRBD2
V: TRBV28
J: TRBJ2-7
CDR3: CASNVAGVAYEQYF

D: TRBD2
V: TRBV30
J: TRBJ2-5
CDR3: CAWDAGTSGSSWETQYF

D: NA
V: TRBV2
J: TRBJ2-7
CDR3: CASSDSGAYEQYF

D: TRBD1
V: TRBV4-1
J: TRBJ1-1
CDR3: CASSLPGQGTEAFF

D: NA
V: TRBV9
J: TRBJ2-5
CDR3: CASSVSVLGETQYF

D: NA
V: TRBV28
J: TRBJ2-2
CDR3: CASSSLDLTNTGELFF

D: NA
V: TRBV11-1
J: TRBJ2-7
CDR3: CASSLGGLRSYEQYF

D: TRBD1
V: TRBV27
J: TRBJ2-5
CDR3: CASSLGTGKETQYF

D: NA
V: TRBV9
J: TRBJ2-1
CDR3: CASSVDRAAYNEQFF

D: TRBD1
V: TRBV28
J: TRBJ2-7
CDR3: CASSLGQVYEQYF

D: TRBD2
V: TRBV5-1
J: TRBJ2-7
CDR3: CASSSRAGGTSGHEQYF

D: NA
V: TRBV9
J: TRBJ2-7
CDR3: CASSVGVGGTLSYEQYF

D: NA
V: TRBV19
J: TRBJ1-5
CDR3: CASSTGGGGTKPQHF

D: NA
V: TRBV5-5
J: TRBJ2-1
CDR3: CASSWGGGAHEQFF

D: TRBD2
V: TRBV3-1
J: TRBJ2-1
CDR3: CASSPTIRLSGSVDEQFF

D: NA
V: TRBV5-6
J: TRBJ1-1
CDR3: CASSHGNTEAFF

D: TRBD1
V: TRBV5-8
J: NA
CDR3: CASSLDRGGAFF

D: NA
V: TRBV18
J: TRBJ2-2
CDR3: CASSAQAGGGAGELFF